What follows are 8 T cell receptor beta chains derived from one specimen sequenced in a study of blood T cell repertoires in COVID-19 (TCRdb year 2020). Libraries were prepared through the immunoSEQ multiplex PCR assay. TCRdb mirrors the immuneACCESS table, restricted to in-frame sequences. Some clones are absent from its copies; in checked studies, under half trace to an unresolved V gene, and the reason for the others is unknown. Across this sample there are about 210,000 clones, with about four fifths seen only once. The ten largest clonotypes hold roughly 2.6% of the sample. The sequencing input was peripheral blood. The receptors come from a woman aged 40 to 50 with active or convalescent COVID-19.

CDR3 in amino acids: CASSDTGNQPQHF. The CDR3 DNA follows: TGTGCCAGTAGCGACACAGGCAATCAGCCCCAGCATTTT. The gene calls are TRBV19 and TRBJ1-5; D unresolved. The germline V gene has CDR1 LNHDA and CDR2 SQIVND (reference sequence). Trimming stripped 6 bases from V and 2 bases from J, with 8 bases between. This CDR3 has 13 amino acids.

The sample holds a few counts of this clone. This rearrangement joins TRBV7-2 to TRBJ1-2; 7 positions match TRBD1. The CDR3 contains 14 residues. Germline-derived CDR1 and CDR2 are SGHTA and FQGNSA. V gave up 5 bases and J gave up 5 bases; unmatched junction bases: 8. The CDR3 loop reads CASSPQGQPYGYTF. The CDR3 coding sequence is TGTGCCAGCAGCCCCCAGGGACAGCCATATGGCTACACCTTC.

The chain recombines TRBV24-1 with TRBJ2-4, with 9 positions matching TRBD1. CDR1 and CDR2 (germline): KGHDR, SFDVKD. CDR3 size: 12 residues. V was pared by 9 bases and J by 7 bases, with 3 bases of the junction left unmatched. The CDR3 loop is CATRDRANIQYF. CDR3 sequence (DNA): TGTGCCACCCGGGACAGGGCCAACATTCAGTACTTC.

This sequence joins TRBV9 and TRBJ2-3; the match to TRBD1 covers 7 bases. The CDR3 is made up of 15 amino acids. The V and J ends lost 3 bases and 0 bases, in that order; junction bases with no gene match: 4. Germline V CDR1 and CDR2: SGDLS, YYNGEE. This chain's CDR3 is CASSATGLSTDTQYF. The CDR3 bases are TGTGCCAGCAGCGCGACAGGGCTGAGCACAGATACGCAGTATTTT.

This chain connects TRBV4-1 to TRBJ1-2, with 8 bases matching TRBD1. The CDR3 loop spans 12 amino acids. Germline trimming cut 4 bases from V and 12 bases from J; bases unmatched to any gene: 7. The germline CDR1 and CDR2 sequences are MGHRA and YSYEKL. CDR3 region: CASSLGTGRHTF. CDR3 DNA: TGCGCCAGCAGCCTCGGGACAGGTCGTCACACCTTC.

The chain employs TRBV5-1 and TRBJ2-1; 12 positions match TRBD1. The CDR3 contains 16 residues. With 0 bases clipped from V and 15 bases from J, the junction kept 13 bases outside the gene matches. Germline V gene data show CDR1 as SGHRS and CDR2 as YFSETQ. CDR3 sequence: CASSLGAGTGGSGVFF. The CDR3 nucleotides read TGCGCCAGCAGCTTGGGCGCCGGGACAGGGGGCTCAGGGGTGTTCTTC.

Concerning this clone itself: Other nucleotide sequences from this sample produce the same CDR3. CDR3: CASSYLRNTEAFF. In DNA, the CDR3 is TGTGCCAGCAGTTACCTCAGGAACACTGAAGCTTTCTTT. The chain couples TRBV6-5 to TRBJ1-1; D call uncertain. The CDR3 covers 13 residues. Trimming left V 2 bases short and J 1 base short, with 5 bases between. The V gene's germline CDR1 is MNHEY and CDR2 SVGAGI.

This clone occurred once. The V call is TRBV11-3, the J call TRBJ1-1; D possibly corresponds to TRBD1 (6 bases). The CDR3 spans 17 residues. Germline CDR1 and CDR2: SGHNT and YENEEA. The V end lost 0 bases, the J end lost 0 bases, and 14 bases lay between the germline ends. CDR3 coding DNA: TGTGCCAGCAGCTTAGATGCCCTGGGGACAATGAACACTGAAGCTTTCTTT. Residues: CASSLDALGTMNTEAFF.